The 24 T cell receptor beta chains in this list originate from one sample, sequenced in a study of blood T cell repertoires in COVID-19. The repertoire was sequenced with immunoSEQ multiplex PCR; TCRdb's copy has only in-frame clones and lacks some. Counted here are about 94,000 clones, around 80% occurring once; the ten biggest clones make up roughly 53%. The sequenced material came from peripheral blood. These receptor sequences come from a human donor in a cohort sampled during active COVID-19.

This rearrangement joins TRBV18 to TRBJ2-1, with 8 bases matching TRBD2. Germline V CDR1 and CDR2: KGHSH, LQKENI. V lost 6 bases, J lost 2 bases, and 3 bases stayed unmatched. The CDR3 has 14 amino acids. The CDR3: CASSTSAPYNEQFF. The CDR3 nucleotides are TGTGCCAGCTCGACTAGCGCGCCCTACAATGAGCAGTTCTTC.

This clone is judged medium-sized (0.01 to 0.1%). The chain employs TRBV7-3 and TRBJ2-7; 8 bases are a match to TRBD1. After removal of 5 bases from V and 3 bases from J, the junction contained 6 bases not matched to a gene. Looked up from germline, CDR1 is SGHTA and CDR2 is FQGTGA. The CDR3 is 14 residues long. CDR3 protein: CASSPDRGGYEQYF. The DNA of the CDR3 is TGTGCCAGCAGCCCTGACAGGGGTGGCTACGAGCAGTACTTC.

The J gene is TRBJ2-7, the V gene TRBV29-1, with a weak D call TRBD1 (6 bases). From germline, CDR1 is SQVTM and CDR2 ANQGSEA. V was cut by 3 bases and J by 0 bases, with 9 bases left in between. This CDR3 spans 13 amino acids. The CDR3 region has the DNA TGCAGCGTTGAGGGACAAACCTCCTACGAGCAGTACTTC. Translation gives CSVEGQTSYEQYF.

In its sample, this clone was seen once. One base away lies a much larger clone, so this may be a sequencing read error. The CDR3 protein is CASSDWKGADEKLFF. The CDR3 DNA follows: TGTGCCAGCAGTGATTGGAAAGGGGCGGATGAAAAACTGTTTTTT. The chain links TRBV6-1 to TRBJ1-4; a weak D match, TRBD1 (5 bases). The CDR3 is 15 amino acids. The V gene lost 3 bases and the J gene lost 6 bases, with 14 bases spanning the gap. CDR1 is MNHNS and CDR2 is SASEGT in the germline V gene.

The chain recombines TRBV28 with TRBJ2-3; D may be TRBD2 (5 bases). Per the germline V gene, CDR1 is MDHEN and CDR2 is SYDVKM. V gave up 10 bases and J gave up 1 base, with 12 bases separating them. The CDR3 loop spans 13 amino acids. The CDR3 is CATRTPGTDTQYF. The CDR3 DNA reads as TGTGCCACCAGGACTCCTGGCACAGATACGCAGTATTTT.

This chain uses TRBV12-3 or TRBV12-4 with TRBJ2-2; D perhaps matches TRBD2 (5 bases). The V end was cut by 7 bases, the J end by 6 bases, with 12 bases between. This CDR3 comprises 13 residues. This CDR3 is CASTRWGAGELFF. The DNA for the CDR3 is TGTGCCAGCACTCGGTGGGGAGCCGGGGAGCTGTTTTTT.

The rearrangement joins TRBV19 to TRBJ2-1; D perhaps matches TRBD2 (6 bases). Germline V gives CDR1 LNHDA, CDR2 SQIVND (reference sequence). V was pared by 7 bases and J by 3 bases, with 19 bases between. There are 16 residues in the CDR3. CDR3 loop: CASTPRPSANYNEQFF. The CDR3 DNA sequence: TGTGCCAGTACCCCAAGGCCTAGCGCGAACTACAATGAGCAGTTCTTC.

The CDR3 sequence is CASSLVGYEQYF. The CDR3 DNA reads TGTGCCAGCAGCTTAGTCGGCTACGAGCAGTACTTC. The chain employs TRBV7-8 and TRBJ2-7, with D unclear. The CDR3 spans 12 residues. V lost 1 base and J 3 bases, leaving 4 bases between the germline ends. Germline loops: CDR1 SGHVS, CDR2 FQNEAQ.

The J gene is TRBJ2-5, the V gene TRBV12-3 or TRBV12-4; TRBD2 might be the D (5 bases). The CDR3 contains 13 residues. V shed 2 bases and J shed 5 bases, with 9 bases lying between them. The CDR3 bases are TGTGCCAGCAGTTTATGGAGAGGGGAGACCCAGTACTTC. Its translation: CASSLWRGETQYF.

As concerns this clone: At one boundary the junction diverges from the germline segment, which might be a read error. This chain joins TRBV28 and TRBJ2-5, with a possible D match to TRBD1 (6 bases). This CDR3 comprises 14 residues. Germline assignment: CDR1 MDHEN and CDR2 SYDVKM. The DNA for the CDR3 is TGTGCCAGCAGTTTTCAGGGGCGCCGAGAGGCCCAGTACTTC. Protein sequence: CASSFQGRREAQYF.

V gene TRBV19 combines with J gene TRBJ2-3; TRBD2 might be the D (6 bases). Looked up from germline, CDR1 is LNHDA and CDR2 is SQIVND (reference sequence). This CDR3 comprises 13 residues. V gave up 2 bases and J gave up 6 bases, with 9 bases separating them. CDR3 sequence reads: CASSIRLGDTQYF. The CDR3 bases are TGTGCCAGTAGTATAAGACTAGGGGATACGCAGTATTTT.

The chain uses TRBV15 and TRBJ1-4, with D tentatively TRBD1 (5 bases). The CDR3 runs to 14 residues. V lost 4 bases and J lost 6, with 12 bases in between. Germline-derived CDR1 and CDR2 are LNHNV and YYDKDF (reference sequence). The CDR3 bases are TGTGCCACCAGCAAGCAGGGTGCTTATGAAAAACTGTTTTTT. This gives the protein CATSKQGAYEKLFF.

This sequence joins TRBV11-2 and TRBJ1-2, with 9 nucleotides matching TRBD1. This CDR3 is built from 15 residues. Looked up from germline, CDR1 is SGHAT and CDR2 is FQNNGV. The V and J ends lost 3 bases and 4 bases, in that order; junction bases with no gene match: 6. The CDR3 sequence is CASSFATGGSYGYTF. Here the CDR3 DNA reads TGTGCCAGCAGCTTCGCGACAGGGGGAAGCTATGGCTACACCTTC.

The chain joins TRBV28 to TRBJ2-1; TRBD2 matches 11 bases. Germline assignment: CDR1 MDHEN and CDR2 SYDVKM. The CDR3 consists of 15 residues. V lost 6 bases to trimming and J lost 7 bases; unmatched junction nucleotides: 8. In DNA, the CDR3 is TGTGCCAGCAGCCCACGACTAGCGGGAAGGAATGAGCAGTTCTTC. Residues: CASSPRLAGRNEQFF.

Only one count was recorded for this clone. The chain is built from TRBV24-1 and TRBJ2-2, with a tentative D call TRBD1 (5 bases). V lost 4 bases and J 6 bases, leaving 14 bases between the germline ends. Germline CDR1 reads KGHDR; CDR2 reads SFDVKD. The CDR3 has 15 residues. The CDR3 bases are TGTGCCACCAGTGAAGGAAGGGGTCTGGCCGGGGAGCTGTTTTTT. Protein: CATSEGRGLAGELFF.

The chain couples TRBV30 to TRBJ1-5; weak D call: TRBD1 (6 bases). V dropped 2 bases and J dropped 0 bases, with 17 bases sitting between them. The CDR3 runs to 17 residues. Germline V CDR1 and CDR2: GTSNPN, SVGIG (reference sequence). The DNA of the CDR3 is TGTGCCTGGAGTCCGGGACAACCTCCTTATAGCAATCAGCCCCAGCATTTT. Translated: CAWSPGQPPYSNQPQHF.

This chain links TRBV11-3 with TRBJ2-1; 10 bases align to TRBD2. This CDR3 is built from 14 residues. CDR1 is SGHNT and CDR2 is YENEEA in the germline V gene. J gave up 8 bases and V 1 base, and 2 bases lay outside the gene matches. The CDR3 loop is CASSLAAGGYEQFF. For the CDR3, the DNA is TGTGCCAGCAGCTTAGCAGCGGGAGGGTATGAGCAGTTCTTC.

This rearrangement joins TRBV28 to TRBJ2-7, with TRBD1 matching 10 bases. Germline V lookup: CDR1 MDHEN, CDR2 SYDVKM. This CDR3 comprises 15 residues. With 10 bases clipped from V and 0 bases from J, the junction kept 9 bases outside the gene matches. CDR3 bases: TGTGCCATAACAACGGGACAGGGGAGCTCCTACGAGCAGTACTTC. Amino acids: CAITTGQGSSYEQYF. Using reference TRBV28 and TRBJ2-7 for the parts outside the CDR3, the full variable domain is DVKVTQSSRYLVKRTGEKVFLECVQDMDHENMFWYRQDPGLGLRLIYFSYDVKMKEKGDIPEGYSVSREKKERFSLILESASTNQTSMYLCAITTGQGSSYEQYFGPGTRLTVT.

This sequence joins TRBV4-3 and TRBJ2-3; TRBD2 aligns across 10 bases. Germline V gene lookup returns CDR1 LGHNA and CDR2 YSLEER. The V and J ends lost 4 bases and 1 base, in that order; junction bases with no gene match: 2. This CDR3 contains 15 residues. Written as DNA, the CDR3 is TGCGCCAGCAGCCGCCTAGCGGGGGGCACAGATACGCAGTATTTT. The encoded protein is CASSRLAGGTDTQYF.

This chain links TRBV11-2 with TRBJ2-1; D may be TRBD2 (5 bases). V was trimmed by 4 bases and J by 9 bases, leaving 16 bases between them. This CDR3 contains 14 residues. CDR1 and CDR2 (germline): SGHAT, FQNNGV. The CDR3 spells CASSSRPDFSEQFF. The CDR3 region has the DNA TGTGCCAGCAGCTCCCGACCGGACTTCTCTGAGCAGTTCTTC.

The chain carries TRBV20-1 and TRBJ2-7; no clear D. The length of the CDR3 is 11 residues. V was cut by 4 bases and J by 7 bases, with 11 bases left in between. Germline V gene lookup returns CDR1 DFQATT and CDR2 SNEGSKA (reference sequence). This chain's CDR3 is CSANPLREQYF. DNA for the CDR3: TGCAGTGCTAACCCCCTGAGGGAGCAGTACTTC.

This clone was observed many times. V is TRBV19 and J is TRBJ1-1; 7 nucleotides agree with TRBD1. Germline trimming cut 0 bases from V and 5 bases from J; bases unmatched to any gene: 6. The CDR3 sequence is 15 residues long. The V gene's germline CDR1 is LNHDA and CDR2 SQIVND (reference sequence). CDR3 sequence reads: CASSIDGRGRTEAFF. CDR3 in DNA: TGTGCCAGTAGTATAGACGGCAGGGGGAGGACTGAAGCTTTCTTT. Using reference TRBV19 and TRBJ1-1 for the parts outside the CDR3, the full variable domain is DGGITQSPKYLFRKEGQNVTLSCEQNLNHDAMYWYRQDPGQGLRLIYYSQIVNDFQKGDIAEGYSVSREKKESFPLTVTSAQKNPTAFYLCASSIDGRGRTEAFFGQGTRLTVV.

The chain joins TRBV2 to TRBJ2-1, with TRBD1 identical over 8 bases. Germline lookup yields CDR1 SNHLY and CDR2 FYNNEI. V was pared by 3 bases and J by 7 bases, with 8 bases of the junction left unmatched. This CDR3 comprises 15 residues. CDR3 sequence reads: CASSESQGARNEQFF. The CDR3 coding sequence is TGTGCCAGCAGTGAGTCCCAGGGGGCGCGGAATGAGCAGTTCTTC.

Comment on this clone: Other DNA sequences in this specimen translate into the identical CDR3. V is TRBV4-2 and J is TRBJ2-5, with 7 nucleotides matching TRBD2. The V and J ends lost 1 base and 3 bases, in that order; junction bases with no gene match: 2. This CDR3 is 14 amino acids long. Germline lookup yields CDR1 LGHNA and CDR2 YNFKEQ. CDR3 region: CASSQGRGEETQYF. The CDR3 DNA sequence: TGTGCCAGCAGCCAAGGCCGGGGGGAAGAGACCCAGTACTTC.